Below, one TCR beta chain is given with its context. Libraries were prepared by immunoSEQ multiplex PCR; TCRdb keeps only in-frame clonotypes and omits some of them. The table lists several thousand clones, approximately 92% of them singletons. These data originate in a study of ipilimumab plus nivolumab after autologous stem cell transplantation. Germline V gives CDR1 SGHNT, CDR2 YENEEA. The CDR3 has 15 residues. Deletions cut 0 bases from V and 7 bases from J, with 12 bases between. The specimen was PBMCs, collected in a trial of ipilimumab plus nivolumab as post-transplant consolidation. The TCR was taken from a female donor with multiple myeloma. The chain combines TRBV11-3 with TRBJ2-2, with D possibly being TRBD2 (5 bases). In DNA form, the CDR3 reads TGTGCCAGCAGCTTAGATGGTCTGGCGGGCGGGGAGCTGTTTTTT. This gives the protein CASSLDGLAGGELFF. The full variable domain, its missing parts supplied by reference TRBV11-3 and TRBJ2-2, is EAGVVQSPRYKIIEKKQPVAFWCNPISGHNTLYWYLQNLGQGPELLIRYENEEAVDDSQLPKDRFSAERLKGVDSTLKIQPAELGDSAVYLCASSLDGLAGGELFFGEGSRLTVL.